This is a list of T cell receptor beta chains from one sample in a study of regulatory dendritic cells for organ transplantation. Assay used: immunoSEQ multiplex PCR; TCRdb lists only in-frame clones, some missing. The data contain 18,000 or so clones, 70% to 85% of them seen just once; the ten biggest clones take up 3.2%. Antigens for these TCRs are unknown. The sequencing input was memory CD4+ T cells from blood cultured with regulatory dendritic cells. The receptors derive from a human donor in good health. Both conserved end residues are part of each CDR3. D genes are given only for firm matches. Only part of the rows carry a size: once, few, many, or a class if the clone is expanded.

j_call | d_call | v_call | clone_size | cdr3_aa | cdr3_nt
TRBJ1-5 | NA | TRBV7-2 | NA | CASSLGGGTRHTPQHF | TGTGCCAGCAGCCTAGGGGGTGGGACACGCCATACGCCCCAGCATTTT
TRBJ2-5 | NA | TRBV28 | NA | CASGRELGGTQYF | TGTGCCAGCGGGCGGGAACTGGGGGGGACCCAGTACTTC
TRBJ2-2 | TRBD2 | TRBV6-4 | NA | CASSESHLAGNTGELFF | TGTGCCAGCAGTGAATCACATCTAGCGGGAAACACCGGGGAGCTGTTTTTT
TRBJ1-2 | NA | TRBV7-9 | NA | CASSFTNYGYTF | TGTGCCAGCAGCTTCACGAACTATGGCTACACCTTC
TRBJ2-7 | TRBD2 | TRBV11-2 | NA | CASSTRTSGRAVDEQYF | TGTGCCAGCAGCACCCGGACTAGCGGGAGGGCGGTCGACGAGCAGTACTTC
TRBJ2-1 | NA | TRBV5-4 | once | CASSSIQGSYNEQFF | TGTGCCAGCAGCTCAATCCAAGGATCTTACAATGAGCAGTTCTTC
TRBJ2-7 | NA | TRBV19 | once | CASISRDYEQYF | TGTGCCAGTATTTCCAGGGACTACGAGCAGTACTTC
TRBJ1-1 | NA | TRBV5-5 | NA | CASSWNTNTEAFF | TGTGCCAGCAGCTGGAACACGAACACTGAAGCTTTCTTT
TRBJ2-2 | NA | TRBV11-2 | NA | CASSSTRTAGTGELFF | TGTGCCAGCAGCTCCACTCGGACTGCGGGAACCGGGGAGCTGTTTTTT
TRBJ1-5 | NA | TRBV27 | NA | CASSLGGALGNQPQHF | TGTGCCAGCAGTTTAGGAGGGGCGCTGGGCAATCAGCCCCAGCATTTT
TRBJ1-1 | NA | TRBV7-9 | once | CASSLRDTEAFF | TGTGCCAGCAGCTTACGGGACACTGAAGCTTTCTTT
TRBJ1-1 | NA | TRBV14 | NA | CASSPTTARGTEAFF | TGTGCCAGCAGCCCCACGACAGCCCGAGGGACTGAAGCTTTCTTT
TRBJ2-2 | NA | TRBV30 | NA | CAWNVGNTGELFF | TGTGCCTGGAACGTGGGGAACACCGGGGAGCTGTTTTTT
TRBJ1-4 | NA | TRBV28 | NA | CASSYGTRRLFF | TGTGCCAGCAGTTATGGGACTCGACGACTGTTTTTT
TRBJ2-2 | NA | TRBV9 | NA | CASSVSPGTRTGELFF | TGTGCCAGCAGCGTATCCCCCGGGACACGCACCGGGGAGCTGTTTTTT
TRBJ1-1 | TRBD1 | TRBV10-3 | NA | CAILGQGGTEAFF | TGTGCCATCCTGGGACAGGGAGGCACTGAAGCTTTCTTT
TRBJ2-1 | NA | TRBV13 | NA | CASSLDSANEQFF | TGTGCCAGCAGCTTGGACTCTGCTAATGAGCAGTTCTTC
TRBJ2-7 | TRBD1 | TRBV6-5 | NA | CASRRQGSYEQYF | TGTGCCAGCCGCCGACAGGGGTCCTACGAGCAGTACTTC
TRBJ1-2 | NA | TRBV5-6 | NA | CASSPGTYGYTF | TGTGCCAGCAGCCCCGGGACCTATGGCTACACCTTC
TRBJ2-3 | NA | TRBV19 | once | CASSRRTDTQYF | TGTGCCAGTAGTAGACGCACAGATACGCAGTATTTT
TRBJ2-2 | TRBD2 | TRBV9 | NA | CARNSFRLAYNTGELFF | TGTGCCAGAAATAGTTTTAGACTAGCGTATAACACCGGGGAGCTGTTTTTT
TRBJ1-2 | TRBD1 | TRBV4-2 | NA | CASSPLDRGYGYTF | TGTGCCAGCAGCCCCCTTGACAGGGGCTATGGCTACACCTTC
TRBJ1-1 | NA | TRBV6-5 | few | CASRTGQIKAEAFF | TGTGCCAGCAGGACCGGACAAATCAAGGCTGAAGCTTTCTTT
TRBJ2-1 | TRBD1 | TRBV7-3 | NA | CASSRQGGLDEQFF | TGTGCCAGCAGCCGACAGGGGGGTCTTGATGAGCAGTTCTTC
TRBJ1-4 | NA | TRBV9 | NA | CASSVGGPAHEKLFF | TGTGCCAGCAGCGTGGGCGGCCCTGCTCACGAAAAACTGTTTTTT
TRBJ2-3 | NA | TRBV15 | NA | CATSRGAKAGDTQYF | TGTGCCACCAGCAGAGGGGCCAAAGCTGGAGATACGCAGTATTTT
TRBJ1-4 | NA | TRBV15 | NA | CATSRDLGATNEKLFF | TGTGCCACCAGCAGAGATTTAGGGGCAACTAATGAAAAACTGTTTTTT
TRBJ1-3 | NA | TRBV4-3 | NA | CASSQGPPGRAGNTIYF | TGCGCCAGCAGCCAAGGACCCCCGGGAAGAGCGGGAAACACCATATATTTT
TRBJ2-5 | NA | TRBV11-2 | NA | CASSPRPQETQYF | TGTGCCAGCAGCCCACGCCCCCAAGAGACCCAGTACTTC
TRBJ2-7 | NA | TRBV6-6 | NA | CASSYSIEGSEQYF | TGTGCCAGCAGTTACTCGATTGAAGGATCCGAGCAGTACTTC
TRBJ1-1 | NA | TRBV7-4 | NA | CASSLAGYLHVGGDTEAFF | TGTGCCAGCAGCTTGGCAGGGTACCTCCACGTGGGTGGGGACACTGAAGCTTTCTTT
TRBJ2-7 | NA | TRBV4-2 | NA | CASSQGVATSYEQYF | TGTGCCAGCAGCCAAGGCGTCGCAACATCCTACGAGCAGTACTTC
TRBJ2-5 | TRBD2 | TRBV30 | NA | CAWRTSGGYQETQYF | TGTGCCTGGAGGACTAGCGGGGGGTACCAAGAGACCCAGTACTTC
TRBJ2-1 | TRBD2 | TRBV7-3 | NA | CASSDPSGGYNEQFF | TGTGCCAGCAGCGACCCTAGCGGGGGCTACAATGAGCAGTTCTTC
TRBJ2-1 | TRBD2 | TRBV4-2 | NA | CASSSRTSGNNEQFF | TGTGCCAGCAGCTCTCGCACTAGCGGGAACAATGAGCAGTTCTTC
TRBJ2-1 | NA | TRBV27 | few | CASSWVFGSVNEQFF | TGTGCCAGCAGTTGGGTGTTTGGTTCGGTCAATGAGCAGTTCTTC
TRBJ2-3 | NA | TRBV5-4 | NA | CASGSPGGEDTQYF | TGTGCCAGCGGATCGCCCGGGGGAGAGGATACGCAGTATTTT
TRBJ1-1 | NA | TRBV7-9 | NA | CASSLFGGATEAFF | TGTGCCAGCAGCTTATTTGGAGGGGCCACTGAAGCTTTCTTT
TRBJ1-1 | NA | TRBV4-3 | medium-sized | CASSQEAGNTEAFF | TGCGCCAGCAGCCAAGAGGCAGGGAACACTGAAGCTTTCTTT
TRBJ2-2 | NA | TRBV19 | NA | CASSIPGSAGELFF | TGTGCCAGTAGTATACCAGGGTCCGCCGGGGAGCTGTTTTTT
TRBJ1-2 | TRBD1 | TRBV6-5 | NA | CASSQTGWASYGYTF | TGTGCCAGCAGTCAGACAGGGTGGGCCTCCTATGGCTACACCTTC
TRBJ2-3 | NA | TRBV7-9 | NA | CASSLVLTSTDTQYF | TGTGCCAGCAGCTTAGTGCTTACTAGCACAGATACGCAGTATTTT
TRBJ1-2 | TRBD1 | TRBV7-2 | NA | CASSADRGPYGYTF | TGTGCCAGCAGCGCGGACAGGGGGCCCTATGGCTACACCTTC
TRBJ1-2 | NA | TRBV20-1 | NA | CSAGSNYGYTF | TGCAGTGCTGGGTCGAACTATGGCTACACCTTC
TRBJ2-1 | TRBD2 | TRBV6-4 | NA | CASSPGTSDHNEQFF | TGTGCCAGCAGCCCGGGGACTAGCGACCACAATGAGCAGTTCTTC